This T cell receptor (beta chain) was retrieved from a study of blood T cells in healthy people across ages (dated by TCRdb to between 2015 and 2017). About the investigation overall: In model experiments, roughly one uniquely barcoded TCR beta cDNA molecule per two T cells was captured by template switching. The study measured age-related changes in TCR beta repertoire diversity using deep sequencing normalized with unique cDNA molecular identifiers. The donors were divided into four age groups: young (average approximately 17 years), middle-aged (about 40), aged (about 60) and long-lived (more than 75). To avoid experimental bias, donors of different ages were spread randomly across the sequencing lanes. Two additional independent replicas of 1 million unique cDNA reads from the same blood draw were analyzed for two donors (one aged 18 to 30 and one aged 80 or older). Overall results and qualifications from the work: Donor CMV infection status was unknown, potentially confounding age-related changes in expanded clonotypes. The percentage of naive T cells measured by flow cytometry correlated strongly with observed TCR beta diversity. Bulk unsorted PBMC profiling prevented conclusive comparison of naive and antigen-experienced compartments. Estimates of total diversity from one million sequenced T cells were regarded as lower bounds and underestimates. Observed TCR beta diversity per million T cells fell roughly linearly with age, and a significant reduction was already apparent by age around 39. Compared with the aged group, the long-lived group had more naive CD4+ T cells, fewer expanded clones and increased TCR diversity, suggesting age selection.

On this clonotype: Its antigen specificity is not known. One base away there is no much larger clone; base qualities are not given.

The germline ends are 15 bases apart after V is trimmed by 2 bases and J by 2 bases. The germline V gene sets CDR1 to MNHNS and CDR2 to SASEGT. Including the terminal cysteine and phenylalanine, the CDR3 comprises 16 residues. Only CDR3 DNA is held: 48 bases, read in frame from base 1. The receptor library was made with 5' RACE. Instrument on record: Illumina HiSeq 2500. A second PCR of roughly 7 to 12 cycles was performed with a sample-barcoded 5' primer and a J-beta primer mix. A template-switch 5' adaptor carrying 12 random nucleotides introduced a unique molecular identifier onto each TCR beta cDNA molecule. Each sample yielded at least 3 million CDR3-containing paired-end reads. First-strand cDNA was synthesized from all RNA with the Mint cDNA synthesis kit, primed by a TRBC-specific oligonucleotide. Following uracil-DNA glycosylase treatment, a first 18-cycle PCR with universal primers M1SS and BC2_uni_R was performed on all cDNA. The published analysis was carried out like this. Normalization of each sample was performed by random selection of 1 million high-quality reads, each carrying a distinct molecular identifier. Reads sharing molecular identifiers were discarded rather than binned into consensus sequences. CDR3 identification, clonotype clustering and error correction used MiTCR with a Q25 quality threshold and the strictest error-elimination algorithm. A nonparametric unseen species model with Euler transformation was used to estimate lower-bound total TCR beta diversity. The public reads were reanalyzed by TCRdb: fastp trimming at Q25, MiXCR alignment, in-frame beta chains only. Each entry is one CDR3 protein sequence, shown with its most common DNA and genes. The V and J calls shown here were made by TCRdb, not taken from the authors' results. This sample holds 1.5 million to 2 million distinct CDR3 sequences; approximately 50% were observed only once. The ten largest clones take up about 2.1% of the sample.

The roughly 38 donors, aged about 6 to 95 years, were systemically healthy Caucasian individuals from Russia. Each donor gave ten milliliters of peripheral blood, collected into EDTA-treated Vacutainer tubes. PBMCs were isolated by Ficoll-Paque density-gradient centrifugation, with at least 6.5 million obtained per sample. Total RNA, at least 6 micrograms per sample, was extracted from PBMCs with Trizol reagent. Naive CD45RAhigh/CD27high T cell percentages were measured by flow cytometry on a PBMC aliquot from every donor. The source of this sequence is a woman between 40 and 55 years old in good health. This sequence uses TRBV6-1 and TRBJ2-5, with a weak D call of TRBD2 (5 bases match). The sample comprised blood. Here the CDR3 is given as CASSEHLGSEQETQYF. Here is the DNA: TGTGCCAGCAGTGAACACCTTGGGAGCGAGCAAGAGACCCAGTACTTC.